Reported below is one T cell receptor (beta chain). Its target is unknown. The germline V gene has CDR1 MNHEY and CDR2 SVGAGI. This CDR3 spans 15 amino acids. Between the trimmed V and J ends, which lost 4 bases and 0 bases, there was a span of 13 bases. This sample was included in a study of human T cells and chemical hapten exposure. Time point meaning: pre-sensitization, week 0. The treatment is: therapeutic diphenylcyclopropenone sensitization with weekly scalp DPC. Researchers sampled blood before each patch test went on. Sequencing started from total RNA isolated from unfractionated whole blood. MiXCR, applied by TCRdb to the RACE reads, yields one record per CDR3 protein. The sample holds roughly 250,000 distinct CDR3 sequences; about 8.1% are singletons and the top ten take 2.3%. Whole-study findings and limits: The study found expanded TCRs formed significantly more large CDR3 similarity clusters than controls.

The receptor was isolated from a woman between 35 and 50 years old with alopecia areata. Some clones in this sample may be carry-over from other donors' samples. The genes are TRBV6-5 and TRBJ2-7, with a weak D call TRBD1 (6 bases). Source: whole blood, taken in connection with sensitization to the hapten diphenylcyclopropenone (DPC). CDR3 amino acids: CASSWDIKSSYEQYF. The CDR3 nucleotides read TGTGCCAGCAGTTGGGACATAAAAAGCTCCTACGAGCAGTACTTC.